The 27 T cell receptor beta chains below come from one sample, sequenced in a study of T cells in Graves' hyperthyroidism and ophthalmopathy. Amplification targeted TCR beta CDR3 regions from RNA transcripts. The study used the HTBI primer set for a first-round RT-PCR of the TCR CDR3. TCRdb fed the multiplex PCR reads into MiXCR, producing one record per CDR3 protein. The sample yields around 720,000 distinct CDR3 sequences, approximately 36% seen once. Sample: blood. The source is a middle-aged woman with Graves' hyperthyroidism.

This clonotype was seen a single time. The chain uses TRBV29-1 and TRBJ1-4; tentatively, D is TRBD1 (5 bases). V was clipped by 7 bases and J by 0 bases, with 15 bases between them. Per the germline V gene, CDR1 is SQVTM and CDR2 is ANQGSEA. The CDR3 has 15 residues. The CDR3 DNA sequence: TGCAGCGCCCGTAAAGGGGACGCAACTAATGAAAAACTGTTTTTT. Its protein is CSARKGDATNEKLFF.

To note about this clonotype: Given a much more abundant clone one base away, this may be a read error. J is TRBJ1-2 and V is TRBV10-3; D possibly corresponds to TRBD1 (5 bases). Germline V gene lookup returns CDR1 ENHRY and CDR2 SYGVKD. The CDR3 consists of 14 residues. Trimming removed 5 bases at V and 1 base at J, with 11 bases between. CDR3 amino acids: CAISYNGGNYGYTF. Written as DNA, the CDR3 is TGTGCCATCAGTTACAACGGGGGTAACTATGGCTACACCTTC.

This clonotype was found many times. The chain employs TRBV7-2 and TRBJ1-1, with 7 bases fitting TRBD1. The CDR3 has 12 amino acids. Germline trimming cut 5 bases from V and 12 bases from J; bases unmatched to any gene: 9. CDR1 SGHTA and CDR2 FQGNSA come from the germline V gene. This CDR3 reads CASSMGQPRSFF. CDR3 nucleotides: TGTGCCAGCAGCATGGGACAGCCGCGCTCTTTCTTT. Complete variable domain (other parts from reference TRBV7-2 and TRBJ1-1): GAGVSQSPSNKVTEKGKDVELRCDPISGHTALYWYRQSLGQGLEFLIYFQGNSAPDKSGLPSDRFSAERTGGSVSTLTIQRTQQEDSAVYLCASSMGQPRSFFGQGTRLTVV.

This clonotype has a handful of counts. The genes are TRBV5-8 and TRBJ2-5; TRBD1 agrees at 8 bases. Germline lookup yields CDR1 SGHTS and CDR2 YDEGEE. The CDR3 runs to 17 residues. After removal of 4 bases from V and 3 bases from J, the junction contained 14 bases not matched to a gene. Written as DNA, the CDR3 is TGTGCCAGCAGCACGGCACCCACAGGGGGGCGGGAAGAGACCCAGTACTTC. This gives the protein CASSTAPTGGREETQYF.

This chain links TRBV2 with TRBJ1-1; D possibly corresponds to TRBD1 (6 bases). This CDR3 contains 16 residues. With 4 bases removed from V and 3 bases from J, the gap between germline ends came to 18 bases. The germline V gene encodes CDR1 SNHLY and CDR2 FYNNEI. For the CDR3, the DNA is TGTGCCAGCAGTGGAAGAGGGGGGGGGGCCGACACTGAAGCTTTCTTT. Its translation: CASSGRGGGADTEAFF.

There are many counts of this clonotype. One junction end does not reproduce the germline sequence, and a read error may be involved. The chain employs TRBV6-6 and TRBJ1-5; D gene unclear. Germline-derived CDR1 and CDR2 are MNHNY and SVGAGI (reference sequence). The CDR3 extends over 13 amino acids. Written as DNA, the CDR3 is TGTGCCTGCAGTAAGATCCGAGATCAGCCCCAGCATTTT. This gives the protein CACSKIRDQPQHF.

The chain couples TRBV4-1 to TRBJ1-1, with 11 bases matching TRBD1. CDR1 and CDR2 from the germline V gene are MGHRA and YSYEKL. This CDR3 spans 15 amino acids. V shed 2 bases and J 5 bases; nucleotides not matched to a gene: 4. Here the CDR3 reads CASSQWDRGGTEAFF. The CDR3 DNA reads as TGCGCCAGCAGCCAATGGGACAGGGGGGGAACTGAAGCTTTCTTT.

This clonotype was found many times. The chain recombines TRBV9 with TRBJ1-3; no definite D call. This CDR3 is built from 15 residues. Deletions cut 0 bases from V and 0 bases from J, with 7 bases between. The germline V gene encodes CDR1 SGDLS and CDR2 YYNGEE. The DNA of the CDR3 is TGTGCCAGCAGCGTAGCTCCAGGCTCTGGAAACACCATATATTTT. Its translation is CASSVAPGSGNTIYF.

Concerning this clonotype itself: At one boundary the junction diverges from the germline segment, which might be a read error. The chain has TRBV5-1 and TRBJ2-3, with D unresolved. The CDR3 is 14 amino acids. The germline CDR1 and CDR2 sequences are SGHRS and YFSETQ. The CDR3 here is CAGSRESSTDTQYF. CDR3 DNA: TGCGCCGGCAGCCGAGAAAGTAGCACAGATACGCAGTATTTT.

The genes are TRBV6-5 and TRBJ2-2, with TRBD1 identical over 8 bases. V shed 3 bases, J shed 1 base, and the junction held 7 bases outside the gene matches. The V gene's germline CDR1 is MNHEY and CDR2 SVGAGI. The CDR3 loop spans 17 amino acids. This CDR3 reads CASSYQTGQGNTGELFF. The CDR3 bases are TGTGCCAGCAGTTATCAGACCGGACAGGGGAACACCGGGGAGCTGTTTTTT.

Here the CDR3 DNA reads TGTGCCAGCAGCGGTGAAAATGAGCAGTTCTTC. It codes for CASSGENEQFF. The chain joins TRBV11-2 to TRBJ2-1; D is undetermined. Trimming left V 5 bases short and J 7 bases short, with 6 bases between. The CDR3 contains 11 residues. Germline V gives CDR1 SGHAT, CDR2 FQNNGV.

This clonotype turned up a few times. It is unclear where the CDR3 begins or ends on the DNA, so no DNA is shown, and the CDR3 is as TCRdb lists it. The chain recombines TRBV6-5 with TRBJ1-6; the table's D gene call, TRBD1, was not cross checked with the DNA. With termini counted, the CDR3 has 12 amino acids. Germline CDR1 and CDR2: MNHEY and SVGAGI. This CDR3 is CASSWADGAPIF.

This chain connects TRBV2 to TRBJ2-5; 11 nucleotides agree with TRBD2. Germline assignment: CDR1 SNHLY and CDR2 FYNNEI. This CDR3 is built from 18 residues. Unmatched junction bases numbered 15, after V lost 4 bases and J lost 5 bases. The CDR3 loop is CASSGRRTSGRGNETQYF. The CDR3, as DNA: TGTGCCAGCAGTGGGCGTCGAACTAGCGGGAGAGGTAATGAGACCCAGTACTTC.

This clonotype was detected only a few times. The chain uses TRBV2 and TRBJ1-2, with no clear D. Germline V lookup: CDR1 SNHLY, CDR2 FYNNEI. The CDR3 is 15 amino acids. V was shortened by 1 base and J by 0 bases, with 9 bases between the two germline ends. The CDR3 DNA is TGTGCCAGCAGTGAAGAGGGTCGGGCTAACTATGGCTACACCTTC. This gives the protein CASSEEGRANYGYTF.

The CDR3 is CASSHPDQPSYEQYF. CDR3 coding DNA: TGTGCCAGCAGCCATCCGGACCAGCCTTCCTACGAGCAGTACTTC. The rearrangement uses TRBV7-2 and TRBJ2-7; D ambiguous. This CDR3 contains 15 residues. Germline CDR1 is SGHTA and CDR2 is FQGNSA. The V end was cut by 5 bases, the J end by 1 base, with 15 bases between.

The genes are TRBV10-3 and TRBJ2-1, with TRBD2 identical over 11 bases. Germline V gene lookup returns CDR1 ENHRY and CDR2 SYGVKD. The CDR3 loop spans 14 amino acids. Trimming at V came to 8 bases and at J to 5 bases, leaving 5 bases not matched to a gene. DNA of the CDR3: TGTGCCATCGGACCACTAGCGGGAGACAATGAGCAGTTCTTC. The encoded protein is CAIGPLAGDNEQFF.

Many counts were recorded for this clonotype. This chain connects TRBV5-4 to TRBJ1-2; D is ambiguous. Germline V lookup: CDR1 SGHNT, CDR2 YYREEE (reference sequence). Trimming took 5 bases from V and 10 from J, leaving 21 bases between them. The CDR3 length is 14 residues. This CDR3 reads CASRKDGSSLDYTF. The CDR3, as DNA: TGTGCCAGCAGAAAGGACGGTTCTTCCCTAGACTACACCTTC.

This clonotype was detected only a few times. This sequence joins TRBV2 and TRBJ1-1; the match to TRBD1 covers 10 bases. The germline gives CDR1 SNHLY, CDR2 FYNNEI. This CDR3 has 18 residues. J was trimmed by 2 bases and V by 8 bases; bases with no gene match: 17. CDR3 bases: TGTGCCAGCCTAACTCCCCGGGACAGGGGAGGAACAAACACTGAAGCTTTCTTT. It is translated as CASLTPRDRGGTNTEAFF.

This chain uses TRBV10-3 with TRBJ2-7; either TRBD1 or TRBD2 may supply D (5 bases each). Germline V gene lookup returns CDR1 ENHRY and CDR2 SYGVKD. The CDR3 extends over 13 amino acids. V dropped 8 bases and J dropped 0 bases, with 11 bases sitting between them. The CDR3 loop reads CAILGTGSYEQYF. CDR3 coding DNA: TGTGCCATCCTCGGGACGGGCTCCTACGAGCAGTACTTC.

This clonotype has just a few counts. This chain joins TRBV2 and TRBJ2-2; D gene uncertain. V was trimmed by 8 bases and J by 0 bases, leaving 10 bases between them. Germline V gene data show CDR1 as SNHLY and CDR2 as FYNNEI. The CDR3 totals 14 residues. CDR3 in amino acids: CASCRVTNTGELFF. The CDR3 DNA is TGTGCCAGCTGTAGGGTCACGAACACCGGGGAGCTGTTTTTT.

In regard to this clonotype: A much larger clone lies a single base off, so this may be a read error. Without the conserved terminal phenylalanine or tryptophan, this CDR3 likely stems from a read error. V usage is TRBV7-9 and J usage is TRBJ2-5, with TRBD1 matching 8 bases. The CDR3 contains 14 residues. Germline V CDR1 and CDR2: SEHNR, FQNEAQ (reference sequence). Losses at the gene ends were 5 bases for V and 4 bases for J; bases not matched to a gene: 6. The CDR3 nucleotides are TGTGCCAGCAGCCCATCTGACAGGGGAGAGACCCAGTACCTC. Encoded protein: CASSPSDRGETQYL.

The gene calls are TRBV20-1 and TRBJ2-2; 9 bases map to TRBD1. CDR1 DFQATT and CDR2 SNEGSKA come from the germline V gene (reference sequence). The CDR3 spans 16 residues. With V trimmed by 1 base and J by 6 bases, 9 bases remained unmatched. The CDR3 bases are TGCAGTGCTAGAGTAACGGGACAGGGACGAGCCGGGGAGCTGTTTTTT. As protein: CSARVTGQGRAGELFF.

The J gene is TRBJ2-7, the V gene TRBV2, with 7 bases matching TRBD1. CDR1 is SNHLY and CDR2 is FYNNEI in the germline V gene. V gave up 6 bases and J gave up 7 bases; unmatched junction bases: 12. The CDR3 covers 14 residues. CDR3 amino acids: CASRRQGQSGEQYF. The CDR3 DNA reads as TGTGCCAGCAGAAGACAGGGCCAGTCGGGGGAGCAGTACTTC.

The rearrangement uses TRBV4-1 and TRBJ1-2, with a weak D call TRBD1 (6 bases). V lost 4 bases and J 4 bases, leaving 13 bases between the germline ends. The CDR3 is made up of 14 amino acids. Looked up from germline, CDR1 is MGHRA and CDR2 is YSYEKL. The CDR3 DNA is TGCGCCAGCAGCCCCCCGACAGGCGGCTATGGCTACACCTTC. As protein: CASSPPTGGYGYTF.

The rearrangement joins TRBV5-1 to TRBJ2-2; maybe TRBD2 (7 bases). Germline CDR1 SGHRS, CDR2 YFSETQ. Trimming took 5 bases from V and 0 from J, leaving 14 bases between them. The CDR3 has 16 amino acids. In nucleotides, the CDR3 is TGCGCCAGCAGTTCTGCGGGGGCAACGAACACCGGGGAGCTGTTTTTT. Translated, it gives CASSSAGATNTGELFF.

This clonotype was picked up a small number of times. The chain combines TRBV6-5 with TRBJ2-7; D gene unclear. The V and J ends lost 2 bases and 0 bases respectively, with 5 bases between them. This CDR3 region has 13 residues. Germline values: CDR1 MNHEY, CDR2 SVGAGI. CDR3 nucleotide sequence: TGTGCCAGCAGTTACGGGCCCTCCTACGAGCAGTACTTC. The encoded protein is CASSYGPSYEQYF.

The chain combines TRBV4-3 with TRBJ1-1, with D unclear. In germline, CDR1 is LGHNA, CDR2 YSLEER. The CDR3 has 14 amino acids. The germline V and J ends were trimmed by 8 bases and 0 bases, with 13 bases remaining between them. This chain's CDR3 is CASGLGRMNTEAFF. The CDR3 DNA follows: TGCGCCAGCGGACTGGGCCGAATGAACACTGAAGCTTTCTTT.